The clone carrying this TCR beta chain showed up many times. The antigen remains undetermined. The entry originates in a study of neurological immune-mediated disorders. Whole-study results and caveats: None of the CDR3 amino acid sequences of expanded clones were shared across subjects, and this suggested private repertoires in all groups.

The cDNA came from 5'RACE, which used 10-nucleotide random UMIs. MiXCR was run by TCRdb on the 5' RACE reads, yielding one entry per CDR3 protein. The sample includes roughly 62,000 distinct CDR3 sequences, roughly an eighth of them seen just once. The source is a man in his fifties or sixties in good health. The specimen sequenced was PBMCs.

The CDR3 sequence is CASSQDPSLAGREQYF. The CDR3 DNA reads as TGTGCCAGCAGCCAAGATCCGAGCCTAGCGGGGCGTGAGCAGTACTTC. The V and J genes are TRBV14 and TRBJ2-7; 9 bases line up with TRBD2. After removal of 0 bases from V and 7 bases from J, the junction contained 10 bases not matched to a gene. CDR3 length equals 16 residues. Germline CDR1 reads SGHDN; CDR2 reads FVKESK.